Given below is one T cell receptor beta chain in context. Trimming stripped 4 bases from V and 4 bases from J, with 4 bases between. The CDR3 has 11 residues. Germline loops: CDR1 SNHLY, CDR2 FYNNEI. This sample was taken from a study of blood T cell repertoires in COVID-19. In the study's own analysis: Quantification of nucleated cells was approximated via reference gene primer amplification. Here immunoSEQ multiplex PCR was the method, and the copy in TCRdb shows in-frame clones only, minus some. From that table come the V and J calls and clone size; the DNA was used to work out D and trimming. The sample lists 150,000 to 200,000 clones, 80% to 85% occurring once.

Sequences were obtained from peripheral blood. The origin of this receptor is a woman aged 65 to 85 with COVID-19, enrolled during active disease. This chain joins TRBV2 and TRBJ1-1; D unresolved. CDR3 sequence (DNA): TGTGCCAGCAGTGCAGGCACTGAAGCTTTCTTT. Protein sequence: CASSAGTEAFF.